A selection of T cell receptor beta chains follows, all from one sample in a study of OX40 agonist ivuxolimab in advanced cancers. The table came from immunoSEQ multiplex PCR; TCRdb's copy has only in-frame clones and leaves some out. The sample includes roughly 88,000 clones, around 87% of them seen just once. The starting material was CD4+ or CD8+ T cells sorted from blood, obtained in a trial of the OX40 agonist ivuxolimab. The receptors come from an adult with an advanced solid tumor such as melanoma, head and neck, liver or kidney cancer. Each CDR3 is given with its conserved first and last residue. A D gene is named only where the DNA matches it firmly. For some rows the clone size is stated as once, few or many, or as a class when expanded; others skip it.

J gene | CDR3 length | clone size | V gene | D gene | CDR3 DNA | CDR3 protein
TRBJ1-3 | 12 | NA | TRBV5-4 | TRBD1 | TGTGCAGAGGGGGCTGGAGGAAACACCATATATTTT | CAEGAGGNTIYF
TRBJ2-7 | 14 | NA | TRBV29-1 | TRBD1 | TGCAGCGTTGAAAATGGACAGGGGGCGTTCGAGCAGTACTTC | CSVENGQGAFEQYF
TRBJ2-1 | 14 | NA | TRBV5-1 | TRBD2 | TGCGCCAGCAGCGGGGGACTAGTCGATAATGAGCAGTTCTTC | CASSGGLVDNEQFF
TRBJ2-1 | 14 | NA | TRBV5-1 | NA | TGCGCCAGCAGCTTGGATCGCAGGGGCAGTGAGCAGTTCTTC | CASSLDRRGSEQFF
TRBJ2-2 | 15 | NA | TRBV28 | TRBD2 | TGTGCCAGCACTCTAGCGGTAGCGAACACCGGGGAGCTGTTTTTT | CASTLAVANTGELFF
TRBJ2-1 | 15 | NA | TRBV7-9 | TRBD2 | TGTGCCAGCAGCGCAGGACTAGCTGCGGGGAATGAGCAGTTCTTC | CASSAGLAAGNEQFF
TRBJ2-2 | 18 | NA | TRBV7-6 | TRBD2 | TGTGCCAGCAGCCCGGGACTAGCGGGAGGGCCGCACACCGGGGAGCTGTTTTTT | CASSPGLAGGPHTGELFF
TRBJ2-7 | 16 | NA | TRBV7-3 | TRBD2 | TGTGCCAGCAGCTTAACCGGGGGAGGACTAGCGGGTGAGCAGTACTTC | CASSLTGGGLAGEQYF
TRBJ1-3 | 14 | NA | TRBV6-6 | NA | TGTGCCAGCAGTTACCGCGAGGGCGGAAACACCATATATTTT | CASSYREGGNTIYF
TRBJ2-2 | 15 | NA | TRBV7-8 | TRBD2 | TGTGCCAGCAGCCCGAATAGCGGGAGAACCGGGGAGCTGTTTTTT | CASSPNSGRTGELFF
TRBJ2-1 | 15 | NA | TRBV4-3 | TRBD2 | TGCGCCAGCAGCCAAGATAACGGCGGGAGAAATGAGCAGTTCTTC | CASSQDNGGRNEQFF
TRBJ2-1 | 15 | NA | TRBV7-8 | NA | TGTGCCAGCAGCCCAAACCAAGGGAGTAACAATGAGCAGTTCTTC | CASSPNQGSNNEQFF
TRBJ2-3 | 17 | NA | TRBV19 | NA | TGTGCCAGTAGTATAATACTCCGTCCTACTAGCACAGATACGCAGTATTTT | CASSIILRPTSTDTQYF
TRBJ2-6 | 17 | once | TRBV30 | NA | TGTGCCTGGAGTGTGCGGGGCCGAAGCTCTGGGGCCAACGTCCTGACTTTC | CAWSVRGRSSGANVLTF
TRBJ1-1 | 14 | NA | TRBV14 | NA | TGTGCCAGCAGCCACGAACTGAAGGGTACTGAAGCTTTCTTT | CASSHELKGTEAFF
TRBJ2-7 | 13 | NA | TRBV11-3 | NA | TGTGCCAGCAGCTACGCCCAGGGCTACGAGCAGTACTTC | CASSYAQGYEQYF
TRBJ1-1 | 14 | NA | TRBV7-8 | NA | TGTGCCAGCACCGTAGGGGCCGGGGACGCGGGTGCTTTCTTT | CASTVGAGDAGAFF
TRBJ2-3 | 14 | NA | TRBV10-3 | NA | TGTGCCATCAGTGAGTCTGGCTACCGTCATACGCAGTATTTT | CAISESGYRHTQYF
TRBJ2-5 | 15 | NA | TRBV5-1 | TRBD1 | TGCGCCAGCAGCGGGGGACAGGGGGCCCAAGAGACCCAGTACTTC | CASSGGQGAQETQYF
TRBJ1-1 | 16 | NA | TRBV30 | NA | TGTGCCTGGAGTGTCCCTTGGCGGGACGGTTCAAATGAAGCTTTCTTT | CAWSVPWRDGSNEAFF
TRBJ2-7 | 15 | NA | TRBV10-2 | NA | TGCGCCAGCAGTGATCTCCGACAGGCCGCCTACGAGCAGTACTTC | CASSDLRQAAYEQYF
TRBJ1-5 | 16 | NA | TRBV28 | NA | TGTGCCAGCAGTGGAGCGGTTGACGGAAACAATCAGCCCCAGCATTTT | CASSGAVDGNNQPQHF
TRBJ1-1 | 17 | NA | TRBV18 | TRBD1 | TGTGCCAGCTCACCCCGCACCGGCGGGGGACAGGGATTTATGGCTTTCTTT | CASSPRTGGGQGFMAFF
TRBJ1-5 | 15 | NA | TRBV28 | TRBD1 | TGTGCCAGCAGGCGACAGGGTCGGGGCAATCAGCCCCAGCATTTT | CASRRQGRGNQPQHF
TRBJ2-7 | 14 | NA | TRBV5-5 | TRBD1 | TGTGCCAGCAGCCGACAGGGGCGCCCCTACGAGCAGTACTTC | CASSRQGRPYEQYF
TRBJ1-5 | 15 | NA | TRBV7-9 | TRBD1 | TGTGCCAGCAGCGCCGGGACAGGGAGCAATCAGCCCCAGCATTTT | CASSAGTGSNQPQHF
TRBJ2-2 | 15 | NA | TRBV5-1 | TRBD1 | TGCGCCAGCAGCTTGGGACAGGGGATCACCGGGGAGCTGTTTTTT | CASSLGQGITGELFF
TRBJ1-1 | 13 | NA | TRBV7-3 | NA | TGTGCCAGCAGCCAAGGGGGGCAGACTGAAGCTTTCTTT | CASSQGGQTEAFF
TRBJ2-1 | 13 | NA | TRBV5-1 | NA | TGCGCCAGCAGCAGGGGGAGGGACAATGAGCAGTTCTTC | CASSRGRDNEQFF
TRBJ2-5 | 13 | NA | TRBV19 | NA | TGTGCCAGTAGTGACACGTACCAAGAGACCCAGTACTTC | CASSDTYQETQYF
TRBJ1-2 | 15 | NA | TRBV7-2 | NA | TGTGCCAGCAGTTATTCCGACAGAAGATGGGCTGGCTACACCTTC | CASSYSDRRWAGYTF
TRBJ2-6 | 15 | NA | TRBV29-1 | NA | TGCAGCGTTGAAGTTTTTGGCGGAGGGGCCAACGTCCTGACTTTC | CSVEVFGGGANVLTF